This T cell receptor beta chain originates from a study of blood T cell repertoires in COVID-19. For the study at large: Acute and convalescent COVID-19 specimens originated in the United States, Italy and Spain. Sources were T cells, B-cell-depleted T cells, or PBMCs; the material itself was cDNA or gDNA.

Per the original methods: Reference gene primer amplification in the assay estimated nucleated cell counts. Method: immunoSEQ multiplex PCR; TCRdb's copy keeps in-frame clones and lacks some. Clone size and V and J calls were adopted from that table, with D and trimming inferred from the DNA. The data contain 160,000 or so clones, over 85% of them singletons. The V end lost 5 bases, the J end lost 4 bases, and 14 bases lay between the germline ends. Germline CDR1 is SGHVT and CDR2 is SQSDAQ. CDR3 size: 15 residues. This clone was seen a few times. This sequence was found in a man aged 55-75 years with active or convalescent COVID-19. The sequenced sample consisted of peripheral blood. This chain links TRBV7-4 with TRBJ1-4; D is possibly TRBD1 (5 bases). The CDR3 DNA is TGTGCCAGCAGCCTTGACAGCGATCGTAATGAAAAACTGTTTTTT. It encodes CASSLDSDRNEKLFF.